What follows describes a single T cell receptor (beta chain). Antigen specificity is unknown. Germline is not matched at one junction end, which may reflect a read error. The CDR3 runs to 12 residues. CDR1 SQVTM and CDR2 ANQGSEA come from the germline V gene. This specimen comes from a study of tumor and adjacent non-tumor tissue in lung cancer. Overall study: On average, productive TCRbeta reads reached around 4 million per sample. Overall study findings and caveats: Top 100 clones took a larger repertoire share in normal lung. Compared with tumor, normal lung showed significantly lower TCR diversity.

This sample's RNA came from whole unsorted tissue. Distant lung tissue was collected more than 3 cm away from the tumor edge. A modified ARM-PCR protocol with three rounds of nested PCR amplified TCRbeta. TCRdb redid the calling of the multiplex PCR reads with MiXCR, one entry per CDR3 protein. The profile shows 85,000 or so distinct CDR3 sequences, 65% to 80% of them singletons. The sequenced sample was distant non-tumor lung tissue. The sequence was obtained from a woman between 45 and 60 years old with non-small cell lung cancer. The V gene is TRBV29-1, the J gene TRBJ2-5; 10 nucleotides match TRBD2. CDR3 in amino acids: CNVEAGGVTQYF. The DNA of the CDR3 is TGCAACGTTGAAGCGGGGGGGGTGACCCAGTACTTC.